This T cell receptor beta chain was sequenced during a study of cytomegalovirus exposure and HLA in healthy donors. Whole-study results and caveats: A link between a missense DCLRE1C variant and TCR beta V- and J-gene trimming emerged from a later analysis. Several top significant clusters appeared, in a later analysis, to be linked to common viral pathogens. When a later analysis compared HLA-associated TCR beta chains with equally common others, the HLA-associated chains turned out to be more clonally expanded and to have lower generation probabilities.

For this clone: The antigen remains undetermined.

The CDR3 has 15 residues. V dropped 1 base and J dropped 5 bases, with 12 bases sitting between them. Germline CDR1 and CDR2: LNHDA and SQIVND (reference sequence). This PCR relied on a set of 60 Vbeta primers and 13 Jbeta primers. Produced via immunoSEQ multiplex PCR; TCRdb's table is partial and in-frame only. The data contain 100,000 to 150,000 clones, 70% to 75% of them seen just once; the ten biggest clones take up 2.1%. The sequence was collected from a woman aged 40 to 50 in good health and CMV-seropositive. The chain combines TRBV19 with TRBJ1-5; possible D gene TRBD1, 5 bases. Sequenced input: PBMCs. The CDR3 spells CASSIGRGLDQPQHF. Here the CDR3 DNA reads TGTGCCAGTAGTATAGGGAGGGGTCTAGATCAGCCCCAGCATTTT.